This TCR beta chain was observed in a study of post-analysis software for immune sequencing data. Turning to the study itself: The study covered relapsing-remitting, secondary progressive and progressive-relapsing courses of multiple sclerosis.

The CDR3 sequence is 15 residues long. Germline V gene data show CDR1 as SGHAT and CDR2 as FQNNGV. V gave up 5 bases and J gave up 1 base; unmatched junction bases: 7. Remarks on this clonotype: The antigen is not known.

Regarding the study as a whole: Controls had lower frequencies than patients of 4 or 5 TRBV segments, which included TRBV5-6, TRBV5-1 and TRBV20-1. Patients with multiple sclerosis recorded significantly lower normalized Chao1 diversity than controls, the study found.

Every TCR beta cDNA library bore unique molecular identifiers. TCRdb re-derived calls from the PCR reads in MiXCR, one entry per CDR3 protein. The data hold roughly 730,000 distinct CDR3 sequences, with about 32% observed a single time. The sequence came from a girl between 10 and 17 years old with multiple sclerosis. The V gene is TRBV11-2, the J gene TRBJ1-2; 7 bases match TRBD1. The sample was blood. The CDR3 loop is CASSHGTAINYGYTF. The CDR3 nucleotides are TGTGCCAGCAGCCACGGGACAGCTATTAACTATGGCTACACCTTC.